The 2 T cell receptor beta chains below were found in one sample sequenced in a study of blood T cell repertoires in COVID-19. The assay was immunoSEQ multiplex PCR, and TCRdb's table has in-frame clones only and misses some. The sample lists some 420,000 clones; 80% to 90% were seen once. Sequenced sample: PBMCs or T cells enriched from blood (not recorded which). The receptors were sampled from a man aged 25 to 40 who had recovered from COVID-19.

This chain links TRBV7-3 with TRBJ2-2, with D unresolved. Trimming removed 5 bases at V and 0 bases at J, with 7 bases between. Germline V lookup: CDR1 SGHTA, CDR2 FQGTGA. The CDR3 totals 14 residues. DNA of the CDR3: TGTGCCAGCAGCCCGTTCGCGAACACCGGGGAGCTGTTTTTT. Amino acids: CASSPFANTGELFF.

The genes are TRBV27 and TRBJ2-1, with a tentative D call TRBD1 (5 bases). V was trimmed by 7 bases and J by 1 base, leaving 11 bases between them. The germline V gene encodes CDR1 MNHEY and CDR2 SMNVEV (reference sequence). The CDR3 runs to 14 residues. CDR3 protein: CASKGDFSYNEQFF. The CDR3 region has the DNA TGTGCCAGCAAAGGGGATTTTTCCTACAATGAGCAGTTCTTC.